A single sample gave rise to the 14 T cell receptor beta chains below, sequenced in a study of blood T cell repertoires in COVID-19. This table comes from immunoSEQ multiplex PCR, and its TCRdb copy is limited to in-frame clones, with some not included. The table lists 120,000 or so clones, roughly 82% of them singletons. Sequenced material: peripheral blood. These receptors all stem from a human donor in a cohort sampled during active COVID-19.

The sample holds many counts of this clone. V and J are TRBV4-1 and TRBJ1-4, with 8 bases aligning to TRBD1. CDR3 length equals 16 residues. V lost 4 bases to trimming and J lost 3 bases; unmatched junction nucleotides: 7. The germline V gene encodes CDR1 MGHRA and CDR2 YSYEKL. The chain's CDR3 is CASSRTTGGPNEKLFF. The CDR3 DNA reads TGCGCCAGCAGCCGAACCACAGGGGGACCTAATGAAAAACTGTTTTTT.

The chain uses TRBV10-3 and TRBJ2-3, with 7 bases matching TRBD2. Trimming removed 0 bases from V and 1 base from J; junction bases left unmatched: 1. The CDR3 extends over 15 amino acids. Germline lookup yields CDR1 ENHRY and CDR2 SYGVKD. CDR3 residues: CAISESLAGTDTQYF. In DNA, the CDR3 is TGTGCCATCAGTGAGTCCCTAGCGGGCACAGATACGCAGTATTTT.

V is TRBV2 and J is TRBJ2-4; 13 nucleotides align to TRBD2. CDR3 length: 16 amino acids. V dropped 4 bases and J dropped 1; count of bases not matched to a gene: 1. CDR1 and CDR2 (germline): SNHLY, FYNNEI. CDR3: CASSGTSGGAKNIQYF. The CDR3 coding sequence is TGTGCCAGCAGTGGGACTAGCGGGGGCGCCAAAAACATTCAGTACTTC.

As DNA, the CDR3 is TGTGCCAGCAGCTTTCTAGGGGGCGGTGAAGCTTTCTTT. Its protein product is CASSFLGGGEAFF. The genes are TRBV11-1 and TRBJ1-1; 7 bases agree with TRBD1. This CDR3 comprises 13 residues. Germline V CDR1 and CDR2: SGHAT, FQDESV (reference sequence). Trimming took 3 bases from V and 7 from J; bases not matched to a gene: 5.

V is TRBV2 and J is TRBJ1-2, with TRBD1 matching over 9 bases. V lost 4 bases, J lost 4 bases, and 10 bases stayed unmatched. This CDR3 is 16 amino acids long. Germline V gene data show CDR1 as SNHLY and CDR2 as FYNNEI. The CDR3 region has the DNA TGTGCCAGCAGTGGACCCGGGACAGGGTTTTCCTATGGCTACACCTTC. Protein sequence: CASSGPGTGFSYGYTF.

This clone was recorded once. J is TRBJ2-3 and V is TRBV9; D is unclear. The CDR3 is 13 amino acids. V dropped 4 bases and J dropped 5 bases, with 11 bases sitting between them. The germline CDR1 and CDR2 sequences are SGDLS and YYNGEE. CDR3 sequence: CASSNRKVDTQYF. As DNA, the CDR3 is TGTGCCAGCAGCAACAGAAAGGTAGATACGCAGTATTTT.

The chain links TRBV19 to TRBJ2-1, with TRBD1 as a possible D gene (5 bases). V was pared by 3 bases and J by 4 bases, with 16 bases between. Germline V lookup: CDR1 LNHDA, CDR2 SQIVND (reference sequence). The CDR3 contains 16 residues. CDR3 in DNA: TGTGCCAGTAGTATGAAGGGGTATGGCCTTTACAATGAGCAGTTCTTC. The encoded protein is CASSMKGYGLYNEQFF.

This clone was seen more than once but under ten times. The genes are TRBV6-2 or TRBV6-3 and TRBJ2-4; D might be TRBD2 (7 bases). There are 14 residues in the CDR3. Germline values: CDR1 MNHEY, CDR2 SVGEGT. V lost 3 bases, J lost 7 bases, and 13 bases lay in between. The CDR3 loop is CASSYGGGANIQYF. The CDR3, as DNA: TGTGCCAGCAGTTATGGTGGGGGGGCCAACATTCAGTACTTC.

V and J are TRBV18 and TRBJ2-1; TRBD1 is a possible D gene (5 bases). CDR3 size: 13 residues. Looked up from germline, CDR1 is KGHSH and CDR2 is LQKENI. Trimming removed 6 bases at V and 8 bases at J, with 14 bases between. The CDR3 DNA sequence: TGTGCCAGCTCCCAAAATGGGGCGGATGAGCAGTTCTTC. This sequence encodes CASSQNGADEQFF.

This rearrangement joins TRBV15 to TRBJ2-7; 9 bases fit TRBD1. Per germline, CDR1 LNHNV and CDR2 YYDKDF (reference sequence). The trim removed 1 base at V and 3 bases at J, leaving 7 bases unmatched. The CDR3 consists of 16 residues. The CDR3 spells CATSRADRGGNYEQYF. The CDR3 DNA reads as TGTGCCACCAGCAGAGCTGACAGGGGGGGCAACTACGAGCAGTACTTC.

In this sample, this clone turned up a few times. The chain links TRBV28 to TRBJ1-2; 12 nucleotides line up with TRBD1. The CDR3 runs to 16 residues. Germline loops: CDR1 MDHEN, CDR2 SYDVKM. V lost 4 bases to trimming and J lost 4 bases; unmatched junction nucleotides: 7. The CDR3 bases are TGTGCCAGCAGTTCGGGACAGGGGGCTTGGGTCTATGGCTACACCTTC. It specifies CASSSGQGAWVYGYTF.

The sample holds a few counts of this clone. This chain's CDR3 is CASSHREGGELFF. The CDR3 DNA follows: TGTGCCAGCAGCCACAGGGAAGGCGGGGAGCTGTTTTTT. The chain links TRBV6-5 to TRBJ2-2; a possible D gene is TRBD1 (6 bases). Germline assignment: CDR1 MNHEY and CDR2 SVGAGI. There are 13 residues in the CDR3. Trimming cost V 6 bases and J 7 bases, with 12 bases left between them.

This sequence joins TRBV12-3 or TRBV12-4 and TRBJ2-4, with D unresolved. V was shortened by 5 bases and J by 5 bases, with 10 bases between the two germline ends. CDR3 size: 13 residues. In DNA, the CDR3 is TGTGCCAGCAGTCTATGGGCGCAAAACATTCAGTACTTC. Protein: CASSLWAQNIQYF.

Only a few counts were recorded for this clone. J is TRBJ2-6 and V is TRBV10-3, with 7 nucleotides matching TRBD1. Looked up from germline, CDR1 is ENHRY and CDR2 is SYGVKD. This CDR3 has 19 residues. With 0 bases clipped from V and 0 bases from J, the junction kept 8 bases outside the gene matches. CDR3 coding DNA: TGTGCCATCAGTGAGTCGGGTGGGACAGACAACTCTGGGGCCAACGTCCTGACTTTC. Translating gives CAISESGGTDNSGANVLTF.